The 7 T cell receptor beta chains reported below all come from one sample, sequenced in a study of blood T cell repertoires in COVID-19. Produced via immunoSEQ multiplex PCR; TCRdb's table is partial and in-frame only. The data show about 380,000 clones, with 88% seen just once and 0.9% to 1.5% held by the top ten. Sequencing was performed on PBMCs or T cells enriched from blood (not recorded which). The receptors originated from a woman aged 18-29 years who had recovered from COVID-19.

V gene TRBV3-1 (or the pseudogene TRBV3-2) combines with J gene TRBJ2-7, with D uncertain. The germline gives CDR1 LGHDT, CDR2 YNNKEL (reference sequence). This CDR3 is built from 14 residues. Deletions cut 0 bases from V and 2 bases from J, with 8 bases between. The CDR3 here is CASSQETGPYEQYF. The CDR3 DNA reads as TGTGCCAGCAGCCAAGAGACTGGCCCCTACGAGCAGTACTTC.

The table lists this clone with a few counts. The chain recombines TRBV5-4 with TRBJ1-2; D gene ambiguous. Trimming took off 4 bases at V and 8 bases at J, with 12 bases between the two ends. This CDR3 contains 12 residues. Per the germline V gene, CDR1 is SGHNT and CDR2 is YYREEE (reference sequence). As DNA, the CDR3 is TGTGCCAGCAGCCCTAGTTTCGGAGGCTACACCTTC. Its protein product is CASSPSFGGYTF.

J is TRBJ1-6 and V is TRBV9, with TRBD1 matching over 10 bases. The junction had 2 bases not matched to a gene; V was cut back by 6 bases and J by 8 bases. There are 13 residues in the CDR3. Germline assignment: CDR1 SGDLS and CDR2 YYNGEE. The CDR3 DNA sequence: TGTGCCAGCACGGGGACAGGGGATTCACCCCTCCACTTT. It specifies CASTGTGDSPLHF.

The rearrangement joins TRBV6-5 to TRBJ1-6, with TRBD1 matching 9 bases. Germline loops: CDR1 MNHEY, CDR2 SVGAGI. This CDR3 has 15 residues. The trim removed 2 bases at V and 6 bases at J, leaving 2 bases unmatched. CDR3 in amino acids: CASSYMDRGNSPLHF. As DNA, the CDR3 is TGTGCCAGCAGTTACATGGACAGGGGTAATTCACCCCTCCACTTT.

A few counts support this clone. The chain uses TRBV23-1 and TRBJ1-2, with a weak D call TRBD1 (5 bases). TRBV23-1 is an open reading frame, and its role is uncertain. The CDR3 is made up of 12 amino acids. Trimming left V 8 bases short and J 8 bases short, with 15 bases between. The CDR3: CASGLRDLGYTF. The CDR3 DNA follows: TGCGCCAGCGGCCTTCGGGACTTGGGCTACACCTTC.

V and J are TRBV3-1 (or the pseudogene TRBV3-2) and TRBJ2-7; 7 bases are shared with TRBD1. CDR3 length: 15 amino acids. Trimming at V came to 4 bases and at J to 5 bases, leaving 11 bases not matched to a gene. Per the germline V gene, CDR1 is LGHDT and CDR2 is YNNKEL (reference sequence). CDR3 nucleotide sequence: TGTGCCAGCAGCCTCCAGGGGGTCGGTACGGACGAGCAGTACTTC. Amino acids: CASSLQGVGTDEQYF.

This rearrangement joins TRBV7-9 to TRBJ2-3, with 8 bases matching TRBD2. Germline V gene data show CDR1 as SEHNR and CDR2 as FQNEAQ (reference sequence). Losses at the gene ends were 8 bases for V and 2 bases for J; bases not matched to a gene: 6. This CDR3 is 14 amino acids long. As DNA, the CDR3 is TGTGCCAGCCGGGGGGGATGGAACACAGATACGCAGTATTTT. It specifies CASRGGWNTDTQYF.